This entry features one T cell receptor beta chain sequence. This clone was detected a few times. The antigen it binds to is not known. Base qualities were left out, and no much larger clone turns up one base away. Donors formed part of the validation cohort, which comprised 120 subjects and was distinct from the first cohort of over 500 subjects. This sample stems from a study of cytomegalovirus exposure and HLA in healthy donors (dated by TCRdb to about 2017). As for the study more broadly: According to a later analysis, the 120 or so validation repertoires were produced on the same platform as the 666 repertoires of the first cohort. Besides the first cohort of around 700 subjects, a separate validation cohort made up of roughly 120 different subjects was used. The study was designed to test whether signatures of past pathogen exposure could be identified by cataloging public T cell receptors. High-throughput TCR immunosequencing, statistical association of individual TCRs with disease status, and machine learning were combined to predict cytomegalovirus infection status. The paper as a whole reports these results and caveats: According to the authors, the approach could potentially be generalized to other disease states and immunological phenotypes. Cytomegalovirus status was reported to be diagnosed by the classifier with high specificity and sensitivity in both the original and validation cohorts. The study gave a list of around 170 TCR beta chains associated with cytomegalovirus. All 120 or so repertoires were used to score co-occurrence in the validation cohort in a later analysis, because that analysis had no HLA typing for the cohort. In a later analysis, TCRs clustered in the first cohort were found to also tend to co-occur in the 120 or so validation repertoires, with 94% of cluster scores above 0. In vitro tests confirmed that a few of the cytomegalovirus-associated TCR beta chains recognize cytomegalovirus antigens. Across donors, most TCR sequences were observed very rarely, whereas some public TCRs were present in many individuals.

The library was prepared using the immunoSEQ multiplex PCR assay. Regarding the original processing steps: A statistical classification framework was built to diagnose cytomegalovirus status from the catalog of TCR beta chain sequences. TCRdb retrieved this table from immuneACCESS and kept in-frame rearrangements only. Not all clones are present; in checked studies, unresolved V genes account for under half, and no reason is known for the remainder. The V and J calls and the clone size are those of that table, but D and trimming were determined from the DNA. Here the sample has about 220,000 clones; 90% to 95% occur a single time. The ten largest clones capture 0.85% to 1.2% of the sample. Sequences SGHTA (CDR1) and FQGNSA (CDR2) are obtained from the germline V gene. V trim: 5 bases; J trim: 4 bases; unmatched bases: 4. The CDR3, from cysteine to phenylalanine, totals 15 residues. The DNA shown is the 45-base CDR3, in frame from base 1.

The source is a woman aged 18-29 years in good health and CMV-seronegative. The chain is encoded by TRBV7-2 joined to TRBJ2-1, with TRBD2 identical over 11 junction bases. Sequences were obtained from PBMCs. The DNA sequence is TGTGCCAGCAGCCTTCGGACTAGCGGGTACAATGAGCAGTTCTTC. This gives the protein CASSLRTSGYNEQFF.